Sequencing of this T cell receptor beta chain was carried out in a study of control samples from healthy donors and cancer patients. Using immunoSEQ multiplex PCR, the repertoire was profiled, and TCRdb retains in-frame clones only, with some absent. The table has roughly 120,000 clones, approximately 88% seen once; the top ten hold roughly 3.4%. V was cut by 1 base and J by 0 bases, with 12 bases left in between. The V gene's germline CDR1 is MGHRA and CDR2 YSYEKL. CDR3 length: 16 residues. The sample taken for sequencing was blood. The chain is built from TRBV4-1 and TRBJ1-2; no clear D. The sequence was collected from a man aged 35-49 years in good health. This CDR3 reads CASSQGVVQSNYGYTF. The CDR3 nucleotides read TGCGCCAGCAGCCAAGGCGTTGTGCAATCTAACTATGGCTACACCTTC.